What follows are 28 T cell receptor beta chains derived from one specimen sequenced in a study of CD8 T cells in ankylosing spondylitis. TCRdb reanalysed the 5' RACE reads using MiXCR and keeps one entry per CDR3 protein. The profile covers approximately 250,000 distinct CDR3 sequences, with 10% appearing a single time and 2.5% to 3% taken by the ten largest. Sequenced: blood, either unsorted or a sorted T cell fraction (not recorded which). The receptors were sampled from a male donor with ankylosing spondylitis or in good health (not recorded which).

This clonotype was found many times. The CDR3 loop is CASSPRQGLSYEQYF. The CDR3, as DNA: TGTGCCAGTAGTCCGCGACAGGGGCTCTCCTACGAGCAGTACTTC. The genes are TRBV19 and TRBJ2-7, with 8 bases that match TRBD1. This CDR3 is built from 15 residues. J gave up 0 bases and V 5 bases, and 6 bases lay outside the gene matches. Germline lookup yields CDR1 LNHDA and CDR2 SQIVND (reference sequence).

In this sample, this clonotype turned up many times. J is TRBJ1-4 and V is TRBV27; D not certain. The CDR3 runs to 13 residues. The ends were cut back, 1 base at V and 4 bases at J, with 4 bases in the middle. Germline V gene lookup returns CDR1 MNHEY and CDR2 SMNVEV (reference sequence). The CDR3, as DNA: TGTGCCAGCAGTTTATGGAATAATGAAAAACTGTTTTTT. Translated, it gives CASSLWNNEKLFF.

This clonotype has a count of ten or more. CDR3 loop: CAWSRQGANEQFF. DNA for the CDR3: TGTGCCTGGAGTAGACAGGGGGCCAATGAGCAGTTCTTC. The rearrangement links TRBV30 to TRBJ2-1; TRBD1 agrees at 10 bases. Looked up from germline, CDR1 is GTSNPN and CDR2 is SVGIG (reference sequence). The CDR3 is 13 residues long. V was clipped by 2 bases and J by 6 bases; unmatched bases: 1.

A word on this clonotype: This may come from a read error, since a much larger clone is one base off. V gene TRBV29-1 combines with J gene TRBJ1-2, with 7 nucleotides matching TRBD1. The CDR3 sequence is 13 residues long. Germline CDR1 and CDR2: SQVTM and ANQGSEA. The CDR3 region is CGVLDRAAYGYTF. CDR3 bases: TGCGGCGTACTAGACAGGGCGGCCTATGGCTACACCTTC.

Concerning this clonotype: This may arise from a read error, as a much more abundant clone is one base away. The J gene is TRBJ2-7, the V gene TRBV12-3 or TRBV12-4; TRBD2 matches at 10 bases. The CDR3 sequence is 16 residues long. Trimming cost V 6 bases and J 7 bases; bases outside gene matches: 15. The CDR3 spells CASRTLAGRNMAEQYF. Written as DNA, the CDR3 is TGTGCCAGCAGGACACTAGCGGGACGTAATATGGCTGAGCAGTACTTC.

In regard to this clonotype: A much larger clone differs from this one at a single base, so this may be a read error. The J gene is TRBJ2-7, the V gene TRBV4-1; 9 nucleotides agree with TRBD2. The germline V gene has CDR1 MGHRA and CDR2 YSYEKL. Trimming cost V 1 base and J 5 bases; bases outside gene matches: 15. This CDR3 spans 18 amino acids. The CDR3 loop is CASSQVPLRGTSSHEQYF. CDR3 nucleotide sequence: TGCGCCAGCAGCCAAGTTCCACTCAGGGGGACTAGCAGCCACGAGCAGTACTTC.

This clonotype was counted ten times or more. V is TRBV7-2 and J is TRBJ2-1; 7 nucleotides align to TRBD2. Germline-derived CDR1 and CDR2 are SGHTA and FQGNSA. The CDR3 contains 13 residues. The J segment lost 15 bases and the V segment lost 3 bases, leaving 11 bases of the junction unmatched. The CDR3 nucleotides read TGTGCCAGCAGCTTGGAAGCGGGCCGGGAGGCGTTCTTC. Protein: CASSLEAGREAFF.

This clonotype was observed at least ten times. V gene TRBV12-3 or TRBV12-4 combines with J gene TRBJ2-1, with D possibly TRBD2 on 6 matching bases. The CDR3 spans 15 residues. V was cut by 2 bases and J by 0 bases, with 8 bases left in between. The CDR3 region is CASSLSGSSYNEQFF. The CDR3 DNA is TGTGCCAGCAGTTTAAGCGGGTCCTCCTACAATGAGCAGTTCTTC.

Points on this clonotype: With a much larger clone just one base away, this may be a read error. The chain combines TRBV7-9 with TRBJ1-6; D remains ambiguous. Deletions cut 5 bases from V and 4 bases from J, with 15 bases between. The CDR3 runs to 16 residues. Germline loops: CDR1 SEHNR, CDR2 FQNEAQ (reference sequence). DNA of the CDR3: TGTGCCAGCAGCCCCTCCGCCAGCGAGTATAATTCACCCCTCCACTTT. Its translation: CASSPSASEYNSPLHF.

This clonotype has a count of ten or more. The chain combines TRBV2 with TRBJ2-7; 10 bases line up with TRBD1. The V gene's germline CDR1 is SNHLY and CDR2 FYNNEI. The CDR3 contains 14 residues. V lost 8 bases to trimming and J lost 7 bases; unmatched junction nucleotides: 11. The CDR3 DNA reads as TGTGCCAGCGAGTCCGGGACAGGGGCTCGAGAGCAGTACTTC. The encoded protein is CASESGTGAREQYF. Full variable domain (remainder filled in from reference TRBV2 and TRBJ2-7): EPEVTQTPSHQVTQMGQEVILRCVPISNHLYFYWYRQILGQKVEFLVSFYNNEISEKSEIFDDQFSVERPDGSNFTLKIRSTKLEDSAMYFCASESGTGAREQYFGPGTRLTVT.

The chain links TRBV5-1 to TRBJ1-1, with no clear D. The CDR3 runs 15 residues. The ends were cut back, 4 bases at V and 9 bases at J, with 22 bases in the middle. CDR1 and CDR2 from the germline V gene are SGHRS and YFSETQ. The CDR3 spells CASSVALTDYSQAFF. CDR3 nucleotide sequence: TGCGCCAGCAGCGTCGCGTTGACCGACTACTCTCAAGCTTTCTTT.

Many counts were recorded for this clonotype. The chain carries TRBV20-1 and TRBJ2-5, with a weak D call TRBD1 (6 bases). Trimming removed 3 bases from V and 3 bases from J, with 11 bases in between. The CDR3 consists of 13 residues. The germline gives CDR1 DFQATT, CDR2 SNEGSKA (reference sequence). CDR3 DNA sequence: TGCAGTGCTAGGCCCGACAGGAAAGAGACCCAGTACTTC. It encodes CSARPDRKETQYF.

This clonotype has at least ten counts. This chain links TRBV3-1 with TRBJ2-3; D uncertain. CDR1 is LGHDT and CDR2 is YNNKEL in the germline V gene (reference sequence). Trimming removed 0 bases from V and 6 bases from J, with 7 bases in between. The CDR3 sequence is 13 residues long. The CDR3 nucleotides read TGTGCCAGCAGCCAAGATCTGGCCGATACGCAGTATTTT. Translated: CASSQDLADTQYF.

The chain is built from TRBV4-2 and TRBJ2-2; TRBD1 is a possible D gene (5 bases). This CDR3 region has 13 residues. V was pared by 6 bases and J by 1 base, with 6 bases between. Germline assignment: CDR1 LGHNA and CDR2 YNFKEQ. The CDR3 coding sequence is TGTGCCAGCAGAGGGGAGAACACCGGGGAGCTGTTTTTT. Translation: CASRGENTGELFF.

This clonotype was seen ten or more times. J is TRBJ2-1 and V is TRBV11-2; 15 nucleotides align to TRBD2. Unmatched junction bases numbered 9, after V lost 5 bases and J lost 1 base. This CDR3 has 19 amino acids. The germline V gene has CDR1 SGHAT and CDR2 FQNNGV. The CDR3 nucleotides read TGTGCCAGCAGCCTTCCACGGACTAGCGGGAGGGGGTCCTACAATGAGCAGTTCTTC. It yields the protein CASSLPRTSGRGSYNEQFF.

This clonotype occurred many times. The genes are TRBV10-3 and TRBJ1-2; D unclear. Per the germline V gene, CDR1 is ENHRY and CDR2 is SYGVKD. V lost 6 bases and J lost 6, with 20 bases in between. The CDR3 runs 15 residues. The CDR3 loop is CAISNILEDWHGYTF. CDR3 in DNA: TGTGCCATCAGCAACATACTGGAAGACTGGCATGGCTACACCTTC.

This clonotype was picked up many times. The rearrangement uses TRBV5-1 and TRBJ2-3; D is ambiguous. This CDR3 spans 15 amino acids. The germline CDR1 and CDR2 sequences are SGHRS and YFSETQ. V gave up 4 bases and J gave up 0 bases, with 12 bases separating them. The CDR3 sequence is CASSPPATSTDTQYF. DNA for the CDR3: TGCGCCAGCAGCCCGCCGGCGACTAGCACAGATACGCAGTATTTT. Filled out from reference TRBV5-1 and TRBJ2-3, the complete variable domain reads KAGVTQTPRYLIKTRGQQVTLSCSPISGHRSVSWYQQTPGQGLQFLFEYFSETQRNKGNFPGRFSGRQFSNSRSEMNVSTLELGDSALYLCASSPPATSTDTQYFGPGTRLTVL.

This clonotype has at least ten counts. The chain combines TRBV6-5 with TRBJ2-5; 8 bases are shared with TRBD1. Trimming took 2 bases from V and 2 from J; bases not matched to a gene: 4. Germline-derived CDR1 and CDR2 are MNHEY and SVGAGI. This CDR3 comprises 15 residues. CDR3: CASSYGGTGQETQYF. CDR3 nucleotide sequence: TGTGCCAGCAGTTACGGAGGGACAGGTCAAGAGACCCAGTACTTC.

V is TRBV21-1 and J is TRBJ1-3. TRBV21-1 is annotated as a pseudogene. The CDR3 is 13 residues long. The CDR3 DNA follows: TGTGCCAGCAGGCTCTCCTCTGGAAACACCATATATTTT. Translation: CASRLSSGNTIYF.

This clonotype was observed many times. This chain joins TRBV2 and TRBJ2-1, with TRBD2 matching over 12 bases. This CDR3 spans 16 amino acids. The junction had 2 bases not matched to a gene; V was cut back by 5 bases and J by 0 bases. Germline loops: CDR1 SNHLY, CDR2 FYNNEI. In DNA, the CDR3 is TGTGCCAGCAGTAGACTAGCGGGAGACTCCTACAATGAGCAGTTCTTC. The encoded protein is CASSRLAGDSYNEQFF.

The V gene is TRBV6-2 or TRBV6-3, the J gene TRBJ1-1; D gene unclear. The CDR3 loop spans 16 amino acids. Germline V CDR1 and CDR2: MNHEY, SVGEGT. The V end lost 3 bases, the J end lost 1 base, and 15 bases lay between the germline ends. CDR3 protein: CASSYRALMENTEAFF. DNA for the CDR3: TGTGCCAGCAGTTATAGGGCTTTAATGGAGAACACTGAAGCTTTCTTT.

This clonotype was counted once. CDR3 loop: CASRPRGQLKETQYF. The CDR3 DNA reads as TGTGCCAGTAGGCCAAGGGGACAGCTAAAAGAGACCCAGTACTTC. The chain has TRBV19 and TRBJ2-5, with 7 bases aligning to TRBD1. Germline-derived CDR1 and CDR2 are LNHDA and SQIVND (reference sequence). V gave up 6 bases and J gave up 3 bases; unmatched junction bases: 10. This CDR3 region has 15 residues.

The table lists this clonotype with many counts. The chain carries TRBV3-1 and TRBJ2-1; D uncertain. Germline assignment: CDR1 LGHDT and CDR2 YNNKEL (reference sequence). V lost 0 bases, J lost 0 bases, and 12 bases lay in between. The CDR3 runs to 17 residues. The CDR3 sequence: CASSQEKRMSSYNEQFF. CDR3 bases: TGTGCCAGCAGCCAAGAAAAACGGATGAGCTCCTACAATGAGCAGTTCTTC.

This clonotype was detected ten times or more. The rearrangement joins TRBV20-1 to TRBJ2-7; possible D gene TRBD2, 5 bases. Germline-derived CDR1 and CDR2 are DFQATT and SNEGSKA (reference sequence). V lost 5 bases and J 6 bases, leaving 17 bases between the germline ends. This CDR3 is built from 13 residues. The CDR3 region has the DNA TGCAGTGCTCTTACTAGTAATGAGGTCGAGCAGTACTTC. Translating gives CSALTSNEVEQYF.

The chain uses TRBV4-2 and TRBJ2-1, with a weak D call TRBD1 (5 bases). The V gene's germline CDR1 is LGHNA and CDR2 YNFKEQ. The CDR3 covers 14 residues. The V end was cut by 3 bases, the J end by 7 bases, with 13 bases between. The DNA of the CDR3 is TGTGCCAGCAGCCAGGCAACAGGAGAAAATGAGCAGTTCTTC. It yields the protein CASSQATGENEQFF.

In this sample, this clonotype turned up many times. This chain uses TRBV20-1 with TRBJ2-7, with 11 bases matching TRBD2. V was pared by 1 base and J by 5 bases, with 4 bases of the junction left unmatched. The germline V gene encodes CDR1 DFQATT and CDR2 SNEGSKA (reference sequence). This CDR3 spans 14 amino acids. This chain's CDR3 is CSARGTSGLHEQYF. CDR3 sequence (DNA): TGCAGTGCTAGAGGGACTAGCGGGCTGCACGAGCAGTACTTC.

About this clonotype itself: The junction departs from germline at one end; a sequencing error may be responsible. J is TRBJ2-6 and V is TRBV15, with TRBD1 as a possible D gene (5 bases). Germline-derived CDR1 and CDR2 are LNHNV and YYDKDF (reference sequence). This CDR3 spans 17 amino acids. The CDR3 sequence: CVTSSYDRSSGANVLTF. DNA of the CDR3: TGTGTCACCAGTAGCTACGACAGAAGCTCTGGGGCCAACGTCCTGACTTTC.

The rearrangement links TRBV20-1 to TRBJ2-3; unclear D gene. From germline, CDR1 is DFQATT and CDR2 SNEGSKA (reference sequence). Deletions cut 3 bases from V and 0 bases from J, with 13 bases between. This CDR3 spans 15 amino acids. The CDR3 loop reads CSARPPAVSTDTQYF. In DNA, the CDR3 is TGCAGTGCTAGGCCGCCCGCAGTCAGCACAGATACGCAGTATTTT.